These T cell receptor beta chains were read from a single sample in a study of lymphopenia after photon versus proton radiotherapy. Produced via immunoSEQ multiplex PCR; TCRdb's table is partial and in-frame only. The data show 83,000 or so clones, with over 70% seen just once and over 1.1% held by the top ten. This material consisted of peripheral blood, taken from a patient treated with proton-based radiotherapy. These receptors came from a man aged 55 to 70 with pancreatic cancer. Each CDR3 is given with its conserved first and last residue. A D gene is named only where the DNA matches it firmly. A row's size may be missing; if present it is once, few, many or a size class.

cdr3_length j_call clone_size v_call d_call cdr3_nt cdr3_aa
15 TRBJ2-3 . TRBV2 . TGTGCCAGCAGGGACTACCAGTACTCCACAGATACGCAGTATTTT CASRDYQYSTDTQYF
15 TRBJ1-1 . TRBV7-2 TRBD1 TGTGCCAGCAGCTTAGGCGCCAGGGGGCAAACTGAAGCTTTCTTT CASSLGARGQTEAFF
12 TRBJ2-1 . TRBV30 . TGTGCCTGGAGTGACCAGCACAATGAGCAGTTCTTC CAWSDQHNEQFF
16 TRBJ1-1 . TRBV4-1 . TGCGCCAGCAGCCTCGGTTCAGGGTCTATGAACACTGAAGCTTTCTTT CASSLGSGSMNTEAFF
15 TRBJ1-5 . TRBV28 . TGTGCCAGCAGCCCGATGGACAGCTACAATCAGCCCCAGCATTTT CASSPMDSYNQPQHF
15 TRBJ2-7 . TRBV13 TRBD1 TGTGCCAGCAGACTGCAGGGACAGGGTTCCTCCGAGCAGTACTTC CASRLQGQGSSEQYF
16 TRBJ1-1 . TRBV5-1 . TGCGCCAGCGGGGTCCCAGGGGACCCCATGAACACTGAAGCTTTCTTT CASGVPGDPMNTEAFF
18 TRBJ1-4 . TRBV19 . TGTGCCAGTAGTGGGTATAGAGAGGGGGATGCAACTAATGAAAAACTGTTTTTT CASSGYREGDATNEKLFF
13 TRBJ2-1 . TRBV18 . TGTGCCAGCTCACCACTGGGAGGAGGTGAGCAGTTCTTC CASSPLGGGEQFF
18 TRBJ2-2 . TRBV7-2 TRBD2 TGTGCCAGCATCCTAGGCGGGGGGGCTAGCGGGATACCCGGGGAGCTGTTTTTT CASILGGGASGIPGELFF
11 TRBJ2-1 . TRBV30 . TGTGCCTGGAGTGGCGGTGGGGAGCAGTTCTTC CAWSGGGEQFF
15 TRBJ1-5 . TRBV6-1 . TGTGCCAGCAGGTTGGACCTTTCTGGCAATCAGCCCCAGCATTTT CASRLDLSGNQPQHF
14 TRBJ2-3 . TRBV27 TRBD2 TGTGCCAGCAGGGGACTAGCGACCACAGATACGCAGTATTTT CASRGLATTDTQYF
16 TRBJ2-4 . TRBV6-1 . TGTGCCAGCAGTGGGGCAGGGGTACTAGCCAAAAACATTCAGTACTTC CASSGAGVLAKNIQYF
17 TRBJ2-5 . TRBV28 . TGTGCCAGCAGTGCGCAAAAGGGGTCCCCCTCGTGGGAGACCCAGTACTTC CASSAQKGSPSWETQYF
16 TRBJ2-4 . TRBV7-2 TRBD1 TGTGCCAGCAGCTTGGAGACAGGGGGGGCCAAAAACATTCAGTACTTC CASSLETGGAKNIQYF
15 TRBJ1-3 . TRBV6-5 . TGTGCCAGCAAAAGCACCGGAGACTCTGGAAACACCATATATTTT CASKSTGDSGNTIYF
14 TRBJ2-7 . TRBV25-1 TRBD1 TGTGCCAGCAGTGAAGATAGGACAGGCTACGAGCAGTACTTC CASSEDRTGYEQYF
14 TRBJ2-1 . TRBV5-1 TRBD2 TGCGCCAGCAGCTGGGGCGGGAGCGTGGATGAGCAGTTCTTC CASSWGGSVDEQFF
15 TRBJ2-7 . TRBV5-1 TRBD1 TGCGCCAGCGGCTCCGGGGGACAGGGGTTTCACGAGCAGTACTTC CASGSGGQGFHEQYF
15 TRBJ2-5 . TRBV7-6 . TGTGCCAGCAGCTCAAATCGAGGGGTTTCAGAGACCCAGTACTTC CASSSNRGVSETQYF
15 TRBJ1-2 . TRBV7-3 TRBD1 TGTGCCAGCAGCCCTGGGACAGGGCCTAACTATGGCTACACCTTC CASSPGTGPNYGYTF
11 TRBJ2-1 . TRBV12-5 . TGTGCTAGTGGTTTGGTCGGGCCGCCCTTCTTC CASGLVGPPFF
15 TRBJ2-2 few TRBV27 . TGTGCCAGCAGTGTAAATACGAGAGGGGCCGGGGAGCTGTTTTTT CASSVNTRGAGELFF
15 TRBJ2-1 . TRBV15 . TGTGCCAGCAGCCCGACCCTAGCTACCTACAATGAGCAGTTCTTC CASSPTLATYNEQFF
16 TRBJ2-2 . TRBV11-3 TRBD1 TGTGCCAGCAGCCCCCGACAGGGCAAAATCCCCGGGGAGCTGTTTTTT CASSPRQGKIPGELFF
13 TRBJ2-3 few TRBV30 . TGTGCCTGGGCACCCGGGAGAACGGGTACGCAGTATTTT CAWAPGRTGTQYF
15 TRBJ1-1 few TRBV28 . TGTGCCAGCATAACTTCGCCTCTCGGTCCTCGGGAAGCTTTCTTT CASITSPLGPREAFF
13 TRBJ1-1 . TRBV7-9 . TGTGCCAGCAGCGTATCAGCGAACACTGAAGCTTTCTTT CASSVSANTEAFF
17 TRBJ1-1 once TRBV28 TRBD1 TGTGCCAGCACCATCGCCGTGACAGGGTTACGGAACACTGAAGCTTTCTTT CASTIAVTGLRNTEAFF
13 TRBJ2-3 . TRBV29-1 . TGCAGCGCCGATTTTGGGGTATTGTATACGCAGTATTTT CSADFGVLYTQYF
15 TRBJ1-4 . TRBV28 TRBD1 TGTGCCAGCAGTACAGGGGGCTCAGATGATGAAAAACTGTTTTTT CASSTGGSDDEKLFF
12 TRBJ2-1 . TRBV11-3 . TGTGCCAGCAGCTCTCGGATTGATGAGCAGTTCTTC CASSSRIDEQFF
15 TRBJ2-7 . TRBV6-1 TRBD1 TGTGCCAGCAGACCCGCCGGGACAGGACCCCTCGAGCAGTACTTC CASRPAGTGPLEQYF
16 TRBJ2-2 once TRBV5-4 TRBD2 TGTGCCAGCAGCCAGGGACTAGCGGGAGGGAAAAGGGAGCTGTTTTTT CASSQGLAGGKRELFF
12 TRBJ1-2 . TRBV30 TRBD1 TGTGCCTGGAGGCGACAGGGTGATGGCTACACCTTC CAWRRQGDGYTF